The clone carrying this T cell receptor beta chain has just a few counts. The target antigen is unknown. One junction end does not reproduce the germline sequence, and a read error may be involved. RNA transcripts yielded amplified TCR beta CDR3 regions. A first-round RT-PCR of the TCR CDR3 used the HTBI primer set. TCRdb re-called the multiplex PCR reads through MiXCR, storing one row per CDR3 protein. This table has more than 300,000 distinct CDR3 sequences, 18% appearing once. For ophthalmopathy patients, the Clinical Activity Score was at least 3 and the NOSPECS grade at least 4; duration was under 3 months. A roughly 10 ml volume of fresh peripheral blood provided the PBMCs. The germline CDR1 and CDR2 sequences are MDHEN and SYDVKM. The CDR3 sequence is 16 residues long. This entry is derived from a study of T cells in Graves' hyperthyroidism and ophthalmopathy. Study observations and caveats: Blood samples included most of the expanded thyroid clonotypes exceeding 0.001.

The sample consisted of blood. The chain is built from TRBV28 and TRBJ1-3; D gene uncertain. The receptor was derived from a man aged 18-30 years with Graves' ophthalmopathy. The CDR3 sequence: CASSSLARISGSTIYF. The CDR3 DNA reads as TGTGCCAGCAGTTCCTTGGCGAGAATCTCTGGAAGCACCATATATTTT.